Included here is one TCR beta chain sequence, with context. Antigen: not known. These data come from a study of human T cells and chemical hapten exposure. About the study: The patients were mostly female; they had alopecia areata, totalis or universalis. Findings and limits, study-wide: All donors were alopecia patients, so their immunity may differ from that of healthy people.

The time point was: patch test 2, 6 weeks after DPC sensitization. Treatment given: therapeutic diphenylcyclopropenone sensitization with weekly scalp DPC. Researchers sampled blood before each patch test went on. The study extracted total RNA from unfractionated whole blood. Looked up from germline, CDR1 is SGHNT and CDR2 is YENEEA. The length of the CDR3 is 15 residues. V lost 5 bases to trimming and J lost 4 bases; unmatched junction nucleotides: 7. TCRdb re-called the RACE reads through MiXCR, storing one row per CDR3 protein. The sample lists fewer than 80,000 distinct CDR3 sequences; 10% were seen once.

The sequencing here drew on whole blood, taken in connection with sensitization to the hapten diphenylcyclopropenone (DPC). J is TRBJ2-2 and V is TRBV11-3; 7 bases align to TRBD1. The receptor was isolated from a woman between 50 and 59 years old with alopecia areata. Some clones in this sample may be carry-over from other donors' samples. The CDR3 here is CASSRRQGGTGELFF. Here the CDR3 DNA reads TGTGCCAGCAGCCGTAGACAGGGCGGCACCGGGGAGCTGTTTTTT.